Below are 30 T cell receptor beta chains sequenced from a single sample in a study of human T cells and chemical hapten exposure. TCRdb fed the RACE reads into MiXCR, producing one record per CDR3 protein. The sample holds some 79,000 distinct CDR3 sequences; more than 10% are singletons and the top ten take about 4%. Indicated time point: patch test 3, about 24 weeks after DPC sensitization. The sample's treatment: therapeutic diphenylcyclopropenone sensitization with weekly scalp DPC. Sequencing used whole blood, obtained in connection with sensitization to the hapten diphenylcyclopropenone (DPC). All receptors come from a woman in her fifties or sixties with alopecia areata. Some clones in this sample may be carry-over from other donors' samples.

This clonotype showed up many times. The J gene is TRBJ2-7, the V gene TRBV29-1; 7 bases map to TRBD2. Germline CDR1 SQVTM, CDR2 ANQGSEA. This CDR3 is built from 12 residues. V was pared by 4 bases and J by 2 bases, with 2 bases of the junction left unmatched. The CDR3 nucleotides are TGCAGCGTTGTCGGGACTACCTACGAGCAGTACTTC. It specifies CSVVGTTYEQYF.

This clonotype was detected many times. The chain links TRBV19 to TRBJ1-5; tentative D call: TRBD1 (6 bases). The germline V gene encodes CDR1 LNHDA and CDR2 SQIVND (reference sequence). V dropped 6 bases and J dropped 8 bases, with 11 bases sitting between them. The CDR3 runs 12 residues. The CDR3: CASRFKGEPQHF. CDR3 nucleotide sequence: TGTGCCAGTAGATTTAAGGGGGAGCCCCAGCATTTT.

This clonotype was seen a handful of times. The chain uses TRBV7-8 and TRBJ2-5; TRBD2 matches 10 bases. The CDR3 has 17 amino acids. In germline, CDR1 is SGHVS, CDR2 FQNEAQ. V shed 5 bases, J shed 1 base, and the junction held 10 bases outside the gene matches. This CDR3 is CASSPPRTSGSQETQYF. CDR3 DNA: TGTGCCAGCAGCCCGCCACGGACTAGCGGAAGCCAAGAGACCCAGTACTTC.

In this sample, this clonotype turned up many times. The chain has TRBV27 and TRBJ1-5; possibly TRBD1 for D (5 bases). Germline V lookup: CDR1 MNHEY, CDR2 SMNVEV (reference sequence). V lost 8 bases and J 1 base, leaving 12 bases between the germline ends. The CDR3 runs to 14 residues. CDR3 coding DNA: TGTGCCAGCGGATTGGCAGGGAGCAATCAGCCCCAGCATTTT. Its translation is CASGLAGSNQPQHF.

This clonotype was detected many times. The chain's CDR3 is CSVRQGPYEQYF. Written as DNA, the CDR3 is TGCAGCGTCCGACAGGGCCCCTACGAGCAGTACTTC. V and J are TRBV29-1 and TRBJ2-7; TRBD1 agrees at 7 bases. With 6 bases clipped from V and 2 bases from J, the junction kept 4 bases outside the gene matches. CDR1 is SQVTM and CDR2 is ANQGSEA in the germline V gene. This CDR3 comprises 12 residues.

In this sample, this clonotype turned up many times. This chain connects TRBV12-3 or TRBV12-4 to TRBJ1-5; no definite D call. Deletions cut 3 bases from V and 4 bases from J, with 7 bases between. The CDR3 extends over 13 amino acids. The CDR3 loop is CASSLGINQPQHF. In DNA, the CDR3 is TGTGCCAGCAGTTTGGGGATAAATCAGCCCCAGCATTTT.

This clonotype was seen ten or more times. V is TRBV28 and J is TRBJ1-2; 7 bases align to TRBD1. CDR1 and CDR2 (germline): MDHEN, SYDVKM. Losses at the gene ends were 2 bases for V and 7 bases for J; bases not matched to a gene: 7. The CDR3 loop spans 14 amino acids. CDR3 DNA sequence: TGTGCCAGCAGTTTAGTCTCAGGGGGAAGTGGCTACACCTTC. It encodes CASSLVSGGSGYTF.

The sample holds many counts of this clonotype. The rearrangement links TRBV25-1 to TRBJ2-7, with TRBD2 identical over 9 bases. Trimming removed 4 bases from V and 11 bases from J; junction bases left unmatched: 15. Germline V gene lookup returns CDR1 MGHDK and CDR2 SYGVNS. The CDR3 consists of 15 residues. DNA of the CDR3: TGTGCCAGCAGTGCACCGGGCGGGAGGGTTGTAGAGGAGTACTTC. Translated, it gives CASSAPGGRVVEEYF.

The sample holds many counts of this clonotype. Here the CDR3 DNA reads TGCGCCAGCAGCCCCGGGACGGTTCGGACTAGCGGGGCTTACGAGCAGTACTTC. Residues: CASSPGTVRTSGAYEQYF. This sequence joins TRBV5-1 and TRBJ2-7; 12 nucleotides match TRBD2. The CDR3 extends over 18 amino acids. The germline V gene encodes CDR1 SGHRS and CDR2 YFSETQ. V lost 4 bases to trimming and J lost 4 bases; unmatched junction nucleotides: 15.

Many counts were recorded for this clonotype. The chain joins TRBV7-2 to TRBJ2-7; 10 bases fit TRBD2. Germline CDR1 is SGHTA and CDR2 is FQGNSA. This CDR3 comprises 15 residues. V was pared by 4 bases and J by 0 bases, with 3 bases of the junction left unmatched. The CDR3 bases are TGTGCCAGCAGCTATACTAGCGGGGCCTCCTACGAGCAGTACTTC. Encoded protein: CASSYTSGASYEQYF.

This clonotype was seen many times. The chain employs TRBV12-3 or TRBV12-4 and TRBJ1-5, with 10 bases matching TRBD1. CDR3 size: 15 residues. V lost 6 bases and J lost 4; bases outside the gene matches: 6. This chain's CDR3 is CASRRTGGGNQPQHF. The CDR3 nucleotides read TGTGCCAGCAGAAGGACAGGGGGAGGGAATCAGCCCCAGCATTTT.

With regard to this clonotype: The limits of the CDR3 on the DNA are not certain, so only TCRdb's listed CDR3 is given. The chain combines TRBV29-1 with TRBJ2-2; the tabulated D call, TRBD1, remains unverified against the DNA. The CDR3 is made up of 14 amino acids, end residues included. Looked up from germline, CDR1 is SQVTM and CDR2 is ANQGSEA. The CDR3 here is CSVEPGPLPGSCFF.

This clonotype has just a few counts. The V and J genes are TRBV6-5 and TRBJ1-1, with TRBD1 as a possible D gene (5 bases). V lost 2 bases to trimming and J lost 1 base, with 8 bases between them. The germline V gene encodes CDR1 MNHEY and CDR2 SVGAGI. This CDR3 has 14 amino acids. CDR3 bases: TGTGCCAGCAGTTACGCAGGGAGGAACACTGAAGCTTTCTTT. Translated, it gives CASSYAGRNTEAFF.

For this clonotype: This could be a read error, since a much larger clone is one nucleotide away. The CDR3: CASSSLASNTGELFF. For the CDR3, the DNA is TGCGCCAGCAGCTCACTCGCTTCGAACACCGGGGAGCTGTTTTTT. The rearrangement joins TRBV5-1 to TRBJ2-2; no clear D gene. Trimming pared 3 bases from V and 0 bases from J, leaving 9 bases between. Per the germline V gene, CDR1 is SGHRS and CDR2 is YFSETQ. The CDR3 has 15 amino acids.

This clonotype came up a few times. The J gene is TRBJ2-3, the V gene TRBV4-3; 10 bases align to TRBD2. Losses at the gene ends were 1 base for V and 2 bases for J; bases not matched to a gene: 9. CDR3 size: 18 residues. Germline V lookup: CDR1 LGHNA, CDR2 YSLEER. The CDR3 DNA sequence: TGCGCCAGCAGCCAAGCCGCCTCTAGCGGGAGACCCACAGATACGCAGTATTTT. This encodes CASSQAASSGRPTDTQYF.

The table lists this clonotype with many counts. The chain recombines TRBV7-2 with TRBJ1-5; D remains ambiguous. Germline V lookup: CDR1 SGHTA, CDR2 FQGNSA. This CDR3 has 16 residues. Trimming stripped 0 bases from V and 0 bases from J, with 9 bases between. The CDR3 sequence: CASSLATFPSNQPQHF. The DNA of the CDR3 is TGTGCCAGCAGCTTAGCGACGTTCCCTAGCAATCAGCCCCAGCATTTT.

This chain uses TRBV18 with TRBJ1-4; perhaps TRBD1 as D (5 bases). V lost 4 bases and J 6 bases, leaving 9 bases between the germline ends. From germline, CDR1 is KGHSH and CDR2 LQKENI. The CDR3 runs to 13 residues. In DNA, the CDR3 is TGTGCCAGCTCACTCGGGACGGATGAAAAACTGTTTTTT. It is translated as CASSLGTDEKLFF.

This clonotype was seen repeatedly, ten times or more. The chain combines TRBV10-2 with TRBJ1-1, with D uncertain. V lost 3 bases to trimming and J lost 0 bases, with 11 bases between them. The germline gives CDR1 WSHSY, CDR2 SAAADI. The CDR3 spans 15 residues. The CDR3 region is CASSDREKMNTEAFF. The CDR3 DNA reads TGCGCCAGCAGTGACCGGGAGAAGATGAACACTGAAGCTTTCTTT.

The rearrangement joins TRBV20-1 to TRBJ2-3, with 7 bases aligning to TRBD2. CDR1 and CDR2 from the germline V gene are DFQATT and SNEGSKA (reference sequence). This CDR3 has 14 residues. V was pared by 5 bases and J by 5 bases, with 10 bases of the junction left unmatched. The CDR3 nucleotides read TGCAGTGCTCCCGTGCGGGAGCAAATAGATACGCAGTATTTT. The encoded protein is CSAPVREQIDTQYF.

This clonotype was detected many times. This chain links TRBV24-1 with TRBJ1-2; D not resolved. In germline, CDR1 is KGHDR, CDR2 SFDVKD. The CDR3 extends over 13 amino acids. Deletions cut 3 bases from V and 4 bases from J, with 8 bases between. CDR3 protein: CATSDETFYGYTF. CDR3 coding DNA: TGTGCCACCAGTGATGAGACATTCTATGGCTACACCTTC.

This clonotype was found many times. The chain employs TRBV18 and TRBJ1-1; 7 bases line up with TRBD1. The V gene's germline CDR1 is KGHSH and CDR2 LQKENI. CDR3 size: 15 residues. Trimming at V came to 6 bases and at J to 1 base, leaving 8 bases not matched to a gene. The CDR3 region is CASSLQGTWNTEAFF. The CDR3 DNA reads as TGTGCCAGCTCGCTACAGGGGACCTGGAACACTGAAGCTTTCTTT.

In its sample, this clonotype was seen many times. CDR3 DNA sequence: TGTGCCAGCAGTTTAGCTGGGCGAGAAGGGAATGAGCAGTTCTTC. This sequence encodes CASSLAGREGNEQFF. This sequence joins TRBV12-3 or TRBV12-4 and TRBJ2-1; D is unclear. The CDR3 totals 15 residues. Trimming shortened V by 0 bases and J by 7 bases, and 13 bases separated the two germline ends.

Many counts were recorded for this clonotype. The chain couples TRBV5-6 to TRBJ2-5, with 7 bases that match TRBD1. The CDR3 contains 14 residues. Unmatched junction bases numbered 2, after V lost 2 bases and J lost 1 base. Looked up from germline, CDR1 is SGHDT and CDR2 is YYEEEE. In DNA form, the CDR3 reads TGTGCCAGCAGCTTACAGGGGATCCAAGAGACCCAGTACTTC. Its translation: CASSLQGIQETQYF.

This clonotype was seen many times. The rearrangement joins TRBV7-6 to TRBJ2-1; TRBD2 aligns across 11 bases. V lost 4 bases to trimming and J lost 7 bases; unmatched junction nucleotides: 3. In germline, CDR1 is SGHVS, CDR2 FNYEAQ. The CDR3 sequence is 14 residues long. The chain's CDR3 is CASSSIAGGNEQFF. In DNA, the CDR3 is TGTGCCAGCAGCTCAATAGCGGGAGGGAATGAGCAGTTCTTC.

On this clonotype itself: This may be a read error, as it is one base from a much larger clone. The CDR3 reads CDSSLYGDSTYEQYF. CDR3 coding DNA: TGTGACAGCAGTCTCTACGGGGACAGTACCTACGAGCAGTACTTC. J is TRBJ2-7 and V is TRBV28, with 7 bases that match TRBD1. CDR3 length: 15 amino acids. Per germline, CDR1 MDHEN and CDR2 SYDVKM.

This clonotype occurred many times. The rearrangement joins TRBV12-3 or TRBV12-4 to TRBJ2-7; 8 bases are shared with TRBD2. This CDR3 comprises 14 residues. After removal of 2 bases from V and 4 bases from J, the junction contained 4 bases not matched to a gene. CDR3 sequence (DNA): TGTGCCAGCAGTTTATCTAGCGGGCTTTACGAGCAGTACTTC. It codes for CASSLSSGLYEQYF.

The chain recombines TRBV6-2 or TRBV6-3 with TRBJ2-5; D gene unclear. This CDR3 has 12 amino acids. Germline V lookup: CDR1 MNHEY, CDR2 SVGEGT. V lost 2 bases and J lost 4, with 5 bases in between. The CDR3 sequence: CASSYPLETQYF. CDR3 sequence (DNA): TGTGCCAGCAGTTACCCGCTAGAGACCCAGTACTTC.

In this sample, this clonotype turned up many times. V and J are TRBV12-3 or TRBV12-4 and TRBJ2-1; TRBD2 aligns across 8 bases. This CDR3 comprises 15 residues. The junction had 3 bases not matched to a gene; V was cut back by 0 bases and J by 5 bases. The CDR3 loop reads CASSLASGKNNEQFF. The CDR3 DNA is TGTGCCAGCAGTTTAGCTAGCGGGAAAAACAATGAGCAGTTCTTC.

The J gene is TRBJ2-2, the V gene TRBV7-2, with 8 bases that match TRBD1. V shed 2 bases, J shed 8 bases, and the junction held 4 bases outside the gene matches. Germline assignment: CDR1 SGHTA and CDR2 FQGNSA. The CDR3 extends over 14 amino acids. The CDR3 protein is CASSLQGAAGELFF. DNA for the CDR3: TGTGCCAGCAGCTTACAGGGGGCTGCGGGGGAGCTGTTTTTT.

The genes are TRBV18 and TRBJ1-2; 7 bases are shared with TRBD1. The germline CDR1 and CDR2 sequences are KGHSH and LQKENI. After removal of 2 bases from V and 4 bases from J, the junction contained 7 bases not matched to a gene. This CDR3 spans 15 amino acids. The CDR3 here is CASSPITGVPYGYTF. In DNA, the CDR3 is TGTGCCAGCTCACCAATCACAGGGGTCCCCTATGGCTACACCTTC.